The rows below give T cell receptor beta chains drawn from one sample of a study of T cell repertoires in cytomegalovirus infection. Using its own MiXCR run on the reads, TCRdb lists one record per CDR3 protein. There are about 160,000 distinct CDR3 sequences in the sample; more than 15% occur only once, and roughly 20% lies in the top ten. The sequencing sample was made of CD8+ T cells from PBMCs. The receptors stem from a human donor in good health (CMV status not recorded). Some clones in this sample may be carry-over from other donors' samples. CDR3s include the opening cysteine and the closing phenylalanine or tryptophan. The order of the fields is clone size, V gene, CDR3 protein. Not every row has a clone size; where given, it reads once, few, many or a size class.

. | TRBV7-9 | CASSLDDTPTQEQFF
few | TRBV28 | CASSHSIRNEQFF
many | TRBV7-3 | CASSEIPGLETDTQYF
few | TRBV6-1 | CASSEHQRGRTEAFF
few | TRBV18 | CASSPPADSVTTDTQYF
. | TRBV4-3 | CASSQVVFKETQYF
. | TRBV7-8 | CASSTPAGAFPNYNEQFF
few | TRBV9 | CASSGQRDANEQFF
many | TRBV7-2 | CASSPGGREQYF
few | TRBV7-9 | CASSLPPQGARGTEAFF
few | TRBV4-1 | CASSQVTGGYEQYF
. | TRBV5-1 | CASSLEGFPTYEQYF
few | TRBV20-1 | CSARDPGTNTYEQYF
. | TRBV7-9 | CATAGRGATNEKLFF
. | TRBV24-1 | CATSDRAAREGLGETQYF
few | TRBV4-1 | CASSQDPGRSYGYTF
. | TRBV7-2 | CASSLADRAYRPASTDTQYF
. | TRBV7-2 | CTSSLERGAYNEQFF
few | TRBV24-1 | CATSALAVKNNEQFF
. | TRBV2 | CASSTRALKQFF
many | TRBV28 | CASSLGTGSDTQYF
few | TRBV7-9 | CASSSPQGAWTEAFF
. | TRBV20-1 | CSAAPWRAGDWAGELFF
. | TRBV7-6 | CASSLVQFGETQYF
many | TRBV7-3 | CASSSGGRVTDTQYF
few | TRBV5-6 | CASSRWDRSTDTQYF
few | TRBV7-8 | CASSLGLPGVEGYTF
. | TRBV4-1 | CASSQERALGSRSTDTQYF
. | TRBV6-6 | CASSYGTRYEAFF
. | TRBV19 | CASSPGAGEKLFF
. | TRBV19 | CASSIIQRGSTDTQYF
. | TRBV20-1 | CSARELRTADYGYTF
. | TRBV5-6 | CASSLQGSGYGYTF
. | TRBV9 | CASSVRTGLAGETPSTDTQYF
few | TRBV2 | CASPSRDSYNEQFF
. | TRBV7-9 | CASRAQGATNEKLFF
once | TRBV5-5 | CASSSPGRPEQYF
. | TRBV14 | CASSQSGTGGFYEQYF
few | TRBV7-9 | CASSGGDTARHEQYF
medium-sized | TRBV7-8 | CASSHPIGPTDTQYF
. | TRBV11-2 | CASRNRTGPHNEQFF
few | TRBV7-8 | CASSSFPRRVTTGELFF
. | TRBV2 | CASTTSDTDNEQFF
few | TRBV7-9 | CASSSGTREETQYF
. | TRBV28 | CASSLRQGGDEQYF
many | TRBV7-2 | CASSSAGPPYEQYF
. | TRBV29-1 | CSVEGEGQGYEQYF
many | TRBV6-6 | CASTGHDGPGQRGEQFF
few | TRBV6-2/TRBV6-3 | CASSYFGPGSGGPYEQYF
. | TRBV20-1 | CSARDQERESLEQYF
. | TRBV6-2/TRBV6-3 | CASSSDRVKETQYF
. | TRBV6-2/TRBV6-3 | CASSPGLAESQETQYF
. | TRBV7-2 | CVSSLGVGSRNTIYF
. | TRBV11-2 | CASTVRSLAGPPDTQYF
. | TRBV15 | CATTSGTIGDTQYF
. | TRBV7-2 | CASSFGQGARSYNSPLHF
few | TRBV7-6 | CASSRGTKREQYF
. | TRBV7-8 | CASSLIDRDQNTEAFF
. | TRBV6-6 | CASSYSPGKNEQYF